This T cell receptor beta chain comes out of a study of blood T cell repertoires in COVID-19. Germline V gene data show CDR1 as SGHRS and CDR2 as YFSETQ. This CDR3 comprises 15 residues. V trimming: 1 base; J trimming: 3 bases; junction bases outside the gene matches: 5. This clone appeared once. The method was immunoSEQ multiplex PCR; TCRdb's version includes in-frame clones alone and lacks a portion of them. Counted here are 200,000 to 250,000 clones, more than 75% occurring once; the ten biggest clones make up around 12%. The chain employs TRBV5-1 and TRBJ2-7; 9 nucleotides match TRBD1. The material sequenced was peripheral blood. This sequence originates from a woman in her forties with acute or convalescent COVID-19. The CDR3 sequence is CASSLLTGGVYEQYF. CDR3 sequence (DNA): TGCGCCAGCAGCTTGCTCACAGGGGGCGTCTACGAGCAGTACTTC.